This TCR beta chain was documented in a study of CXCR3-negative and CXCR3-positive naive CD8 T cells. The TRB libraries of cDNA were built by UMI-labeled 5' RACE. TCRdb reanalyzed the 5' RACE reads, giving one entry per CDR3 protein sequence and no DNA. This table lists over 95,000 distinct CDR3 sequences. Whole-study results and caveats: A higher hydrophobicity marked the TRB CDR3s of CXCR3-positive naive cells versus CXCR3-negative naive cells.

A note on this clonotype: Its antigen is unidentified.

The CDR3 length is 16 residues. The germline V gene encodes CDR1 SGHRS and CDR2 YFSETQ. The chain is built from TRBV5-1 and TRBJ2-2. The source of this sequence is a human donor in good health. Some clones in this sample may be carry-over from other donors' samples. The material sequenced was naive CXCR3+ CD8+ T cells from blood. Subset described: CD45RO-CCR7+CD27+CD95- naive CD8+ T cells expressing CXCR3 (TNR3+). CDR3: CASSLVASDLTGGLFF.